The 24 T cell receptor beta chains given below trace back to one sample, sequenced in a study of T-cell reconstitution after alpha-beta-depleted transplantation in children. For TCRbeta, the library was prepared with unique molecular identifiers. TCRdb processed the PCR reads anew with MiXCR; each CDR3 protein has one entry. The sample consists of about 540,000 distinct CDR3 sequences, around 18% of them appearing once. The source material was PBMCs from the stem cell graft donor, sampled from the stem cell graft. These receptor sequences come from a human donor who donated a stem cell graft to a child with acute lymphoblastic leukemia.

This sequence joins TRBV5-1 and TRBJ2-1; D is ambiguous. The CDR3 length is 11 residues. From germline, CDR1 is SGHRS and CDR2 YFSETQ. V was trimmed by 4 bases and J by 6 bases, leaving 5 bases between them. CDR3 DNA: TGCGCCAGCAGCGACGGCAATGAGCAGTTCTTC. Amino acids: CASSDGNEQFF.

This clonotype was observed a handful of times. The rearrangement joins TRBV29-1 to TRBJ2-1; D might be TRBD2 (7 bases). CDR1 and CDR2 from the germline V gene are SQVTM and ANQGSEA. V dropped 3 bases and J dropped 6 bases, with 9 bases sitting between them. This CDR3 has 12 residues. The CDR3 bases are TGCAGCGTTGAGGGGGGGCCCAATGAGCAGTTCTTC. Its translation is CSVEGGPNEQFF.

This clonotype occurred many times. Here the CDR3 reads CASSQSSGSRFSYEQYF. In DNA form, the CDR3 reads TGTGCCAGCAGCCAATCTAGCGGGAGCCGTTTTTCCTACGAGCAGTACTTC. This chain uses TRBV3-1 with TRBJ2-7; 10 bases agree with TRBD2. The V and J ends lost 2 bases and 1 base, in that order; junction bases with no gene match: 8. The CDR3 is 17 residues long. Germline V gives CDR1 LGHDT, CDR2 YNNKEL (reference sequence).

The chain combines TRBV19 with TRBJ2-4; D possibly corresponds to TRBD2 (5 bases). This CDR3 is 14 amino acids long. Germline-derived CDR1 and CDR2 are LNHDA and SQIVND (reference sequence). The V end lost 8 bases, the J end lost 0 bases, and 11 bases lay between the germline ends. The CDR3 nucleotides are TGTGCCAGTCAGGACGGACTAGCCAAAAACATTCAGTACTTC. This gives the protein CASQDGLAKNIQYF.

The chain employs TRBV20-1 and TRBJ1-5; 8 nucleotides align to TRBD1. The CDR3 consists of 17 residues. J gave up 4 bases and V 0 bases, and 11 bases lay outside the gene matches. In germline, CDR1 is DFQATT, CDR2 SNEGSKA (reference sequence). The CDR3 DNA is TGCAGTGCTAGAGATCCCTTGGACAGGGTACGGAATCAGCCCCAGCATTTT. It specifies CSARDPLDRVRNQPQHF.

The chain carries TRBV9 and TRBJ2-3, with unresolved D. The length of the CDR3 is 15 residues. The V end lost 2 bases, the J end lost 4 bases, and 14 bases lay between the germline ends. The germline V gene encodes CDR1 SGDLS and CDR2 YYNGEE. The CDR3 bases are TGTGCCAGCAGCGTTGACTTGCCTAATTCAGATACGCAGTATTTT. Amino acids: CASSVDLPNSDTQYF.

This sequence joins TRBV20-1 and TRBJ2-5, with D unclear. Germline assignment: CDR1 DFQATT and CDR2 SNEGSKA (reference sequence). Trimming left V 6 bases short and J 2 bases short, with 13 bases between. This CDR3 has 13 amino acids. The CDR3 DNA sequence: TGCAGTGCCAGACGTGGAGTACAAGAGACCCAGTACTTC. Its protein product is CSARRGVQETQYF.

This chain connects TRBV5-1 to TRBJ2-4, with TRBD2 matching 8 bases. Germline lookup yields CDR1 SGHRS and CDR2 YFSETQ. The CDR3 extends over 15 amino acids. Losses at the gene ends were 0 bases for V and 5 bases for J; bases not matched to a gene: 4. CDR3 bases: TGCGCCAGCAGCTTGGCGGGAGGGTCCCAAAACATTCAGTACTTC. It is translated as CASSLAGGSQNIQYF.

The rearrangement uses TRBV20-1 and TRBJ2-1, with 8 bases fitting TRBD2. In germline, CDR1 is DFQATT, CDR2 SNEGSKA (reference sequence). Losses at the gene ends were 7 bases for V and 0 bases for J; bases not matched to a gene: 2. The length of the CDR3 is 13 residues. Here the CDR3 reads CSGRGGSYNEQFF. The DNA of the CDR3 is TGCAGTGGACGGGGGGGCTCCTACAATGAGCAGTTCTTC.

This clonotype appeared a few times. The junction shows a germline mismatch at one end, possibly a read error. This sequence joins TRBV6-5 and TRBJ1-4, with D unresolved. The CDR3 covers 16 residues. Germline V gene sequence: CDR1 MNHEY, CDR2 SVGAGI. CDR3 bases: TGTGCCAGCAGCTACTCTGAGGGTTCAACTAATGAAAAACTGTTTTTT. Amino acid sequence: CASSYSEGSTNEKLFF.

This clonotype has more than one count but fewer than ten. This chain links TRBV5-1 with TRBJ2-4; the match to TRBD2 covers 13 bases. The CDR3 length is 18 residues. The V gene end was trimmed by 1 base and the J gene end by 6 bases; junction bases not matched to a gene: 10. From germline, CDR1 is SGHRS and CDR2 YFSETQ. CDR3 region: CASSLRVGTSGTLNIQYF. The CDR3 DNA reads as TGCGCCAGCAGCTTGAGGGTTGGGACTAGCGGGACCTTAAACATTCAGTACTTC. The variable domain in full, with the rest retrieved from reference TRBV5-1 and TRBJ2-4, is KAGVTQTPRYLIKTRGQQVTLSCSPISGHRSVSWYQQTPGQGLQFLFEYFSETQRNKGNFPGRFSGRQFSNSRSEMNVSTLELGDSALYLCASSLRVGTSGTLNIQYFGAGTRLSVL.

This clonotype has more than one count but fewer than ten. The genes are TRBV29-1 and TRBJ2-7; 9 nucleotides align to TRBD1. V lost 3 bases to trimming and J lost 1 base; unmatched junction nucleotides: 10. The germline CDR1 and CDR2 sequences are SQVTM and ANQGSEA. The length of the CDR3 is 16 residues. The CDR3 nucleotides are TGCAGCGTTGAGGGGAGTACCGGGACAGGGTCCTACGAGCAGTACTTC. Residues: CSVEGSTGTGSYEQYF.

V usage is TRBV12-3 or TRBV12-4 and J usage is TRBJ2-7, with no clear D. The length of the CDR3 is 14 residues. The V and J ends lost 5 bases and 0 bases respectively, with 11 bases between them. In nucleotides, the CDR3 is TGTGCCAGCAGTGGTACCGATAGCTCCTACGAGCAGTACTTC. Translated, it gives CASSGTDSSYEQYF.

The J gene is TRBJ2-3, the V gene TRBV20-1, with TRBD2 matching over 7 bases. Per germline, CDR1 DFQATT and CDR2 SNEGSKA (reference sequence). This CDR3 region has 14 residues. Unmatched junction bases numbered 10, after V lost 6 bases and J lost 4 bases. In DNA form, the CDR3 reads TGCAGTGCAACCGACTGGGAGGGAGCAGATACGCAGTATTTT. As protein: CSATDWEGADTQYF.

This chain joins TRBV12-3 or TRBV12-4 and TRBJ2-5; 7 bases fit TRBD2. Trimming took 3 bases from V and 1 from J; bases not matched to a gene: 2. The CDR3 loop spans 14 amino acids. The CDR3 region is CASSFGGGQETQYF. The DNA of the CDR3 is TGTGCCAGCAGTTTTGGCGGGGGCCAAGAGACCCAGTACTTC.

On this clonotype itself: The junction differs from germline at one of its ends, possibly a read error. The chain uses TRBV5-1 and TRBJ1-2; D unclear. The CDR3 loop spans 13 amino acids. The V gene's germline CDR1 is SGHRS and CDR2 YFSETQ. CDR3 in amino acids: CASNLDGRYGYTF. For the CDR3, the DNA is TGCGCCAGCAACTTGGACGGCCGCTATGGCTACACCTTC.

The chain is built from TRBV15 and TRBJ2-3, with 8 bases identical to TRBD1. Per germline, CDR1 LNHNV and CDR2 YYDKDF (reference sequence). The CDR3 sequence is 15 residues long. J lost 1 base, V lost 5 bases, and 5 bases had no gene match. The CDR3 loop reads CATSGTGGRTDTQYF. The CDR3 region has the DNA TGTGCCACCAGCGGAACAGGGGGTCGCACAGATACGCAGTATTTT.

In its sample, this clonotype was seen a few times. CDR3 residues: CASSSLGHKFF. The CDR3 coding sequence is TGTGCCAGCTCTTCTCTGGGACACAAGTTCTTC. The rearrangement joins TRBV18 to TRBJ2-1; possible D gene TRBD1, 6 bases. Trimming shortened V by 6 bases and J by 14 bases, and 14 bases separated the two germline ends. The germline V gene has CDR1 KGHSH and CDR2 LQKENI. The CDR3 has 11 residues.

This chain joins TRBV2 and TRBJ2-3; 7 bases map to TRBD2. Germline CDR1 is SNHLY and CDR2 is FYNNEI. Trimming took 1 base from V and 0 from J; bases not matched to a gene: 4. This CDR3 has 16 amino acids. The CDR3 nucleotides read TGTGCCAGCAGTGAAGGGCTAGCGGCTAGCACAGATACGCAGTATTTT. It encodes CASSEGLAASTDTQYF.

There are a few counts of this clonotype. This CDR3 reads CASSLTGATNEKLFF. The CDR3 region has the DNA TGCGCCAGCAGCCTCACGGGGGCAACTAATGAAAAACTGTTTTTT. The gene calls are TRBV5-1 and TRBJ1-4; D might be TRBD1 (5 bases). This CDR3 is 15 amino acids long. Germline V CDR1 and CDR2: SGHRS, YFSETQ. Trimming pared 4 bases from V and 0 bases from J, leaving 10 bases between.

The chain joins TRBV10-3 to TRBJ1-5; TRBD1 agrees at 9 bases. The ends lost 0 bases at V and 5 bases at J; junction bases unmatched: 8. The CDR3 extends over 17 amino acids. In germline, CDR1 is ENHRY, CDR2 SYGVKD. Here the CDR3 reads CAISESMGTGNDQPQHF. For the CDR3, the DNA is TGTGCCATCAGTGAGTCGATGGGGACAGGGAACGATCAGCCCCAGCATTTT.

The J gene is TRBJ1-1, the V gene TRBV7-9, with D unresolved. The germline gives CDR1 SEHNR, CDR2 FQNEAQ (reference sequence). The CDR3 loop spans 14 amino acids. Trimming shortened V by 1 base and J by 1 base, and 7 bases separated the two germline ends. This CDR3 is CASSLEWTNTEAFF. DNA of the CDR3: TGTGCCAGCAGCTTAGAATGGACGAACACTGAAGCTTTCTTT.

The chain couples TRBV19 to TRBJ2-2, with TRBD2 matching over 14 bases. Germline V CDR1 and CDR2: LNHDA, SQIVND (reference sequence). CDR3 size: 15 residues. Trimming took 6 bases from V and 7 from J; bases not matched to a gene: 4. The CDR3 region has the DNA TGTGCCAGTAGGGGACTAGCGGGAGTGGTCGGGGAGCTGTTTTTT. Amino acids: CASRGLAGVVGELFF.

Only a few counts were recorded for this clonotype. Relative to the germline gene, one junction end is altered; a read error may explain this. V is TRBV30 and J is TRBJ2-3; D is perhaps TRBD1 or TRBD2 (5 bases each). The CDR3 runs 14 residues. Germline loops: CDR1 GTSNPN, CDR2 SVGIG (reference sequence). CDR3 residues: CACSGGAHTDTQYF. CDR3 bases: TGTGCCTGTAGTGGGGGAGCGCACACAGATACGCAGTATTTT. The variable domain in full, with the rest retrieved from reference TRBV30 and TRBJ2-3, is SQTIHQWPATLVQPVGSPLSLECTVEGTSNPNLYWYRQAAGRGLQLLFYSVGIGQISSEVPQNLSASRPQDRQFILSSKKLLLSDSGFYLCACSGGAHTDTQYFGPGTRLTVL.